This T cell receptor beta chain stems from a study of human T cells and chemical hapten exposure. Noted time point: patch test 1, 2 weeks after DPC sensitization. Treatment denoted: therapeutic diphenylcyclopropenone sensitization with weekly scalp DPC. About this clonotype: The target antigen is unknown.

TCRdb re-derived calls from the RACE reads in MiXCR, one entry per CDR3 protein. The sample has roughly 380,000 distinct CDR3 sequences; roughly 5% are singletons. The trim removed 3 bases at V and 13 bases at J, leaving 8 bases unmatched. Germline CDR1 reads SGHKS; CDR2 reads YYEKEE (reference sequence). The CDR3 spans 14 residues. Study-wide points: A positive correlation with patch test score was shown by PT1 expanded TCR counts.

Sequenced here: whole blood, sampled in connection with sensitization to the hapten diphenylcyclopropenone (DPC). The receptor comes from a woman between 50 and 59 years old with alopecia areata. Some clones in this sample may be carry-over from other donors' samples. This sequence joins TRBV5-5 and TRBJ1-6; 9 nucleotides line up with TRBD1. Written as DNA, the CDR3 is TGTGCCAGCAGCTCAGGGGGACAGGGAATCCCCCTCCACTTT. Amino acid sequence: CASSSGGQGIPLHF.